The 27 T cell receptor beta chains in this list originate from one sample, sequenced in a study of cytomegalovirus exposure and HLA in healthy donors. The PCR ran on 60 Vbeta and 13 Jbeta primers. The method was immunoSEQ multiplex PCR; TCRdb's version includes in-frame clones alone and lacks a portion of them. This sample has 36,000 or so clones, with 70% to 85% found just once. Sequenced: PBMCs. The origin of the receptors is a young woman in good health and CMV-seronegative.

This clone came up once. CDR3 coding DNA: TGTGCCAGCTCTACGAGTATACAGTACAATGAGCAGTTCTTC. It translates to CASSTSIQYNEQFF. The genes are TRBV18 and TRBJ2-1; no firm D call. Germline values: CDR1 KGHSH, CDR2 LQKENI. The CDR3 contains 14 residues. V shed 6 bases and J shed 4 bases, with 13 bases lying between them.

The CDR3 reads CASSLLTGVHEQFF. In DNA form, the CDR3 reads TGCGCCAGCAGTTTGCTTACAGGGGTCCATGAGCAGTTCTTC. The rearrangement joins TRBV5-1 to TRBJ2-1; 7 bases agree with TRBD1. Germline values: CDR1 SGHRS, CDR2 YFSETQ. The CDR3 has 14 amino acids. V was clipped by 5 bases and J by 8 bases; unmatched bases: 10.

This chain links TRBV6-5 with TRBJ1-2, with D perhaps matching TRBD1 (5 bases). V was cut by 0 bases and J by 7 bases, with 12 bases left in between. The CDR3 has 14 amino acids. Germline loops: CDR1 MNHEY, CDR2 SVGAGI. In DNA, the CDR3 is TGTGCCAGCAGTTACTCGAGACAGTTCCGTGGCTACACCTTC. This gives the protein CASSYSRQFRGYTF.

The chain has TRBV4-1 and TRBJ2-7, with D possibly being TRBD1 (5 bases). The CDR3 runs to 13 residues. Per the germline V gene, CDR1 is MGHRA and CDR2 is YSYEKL. V gave up 6 bases and J gave up 2 bases, with 11 bases separating them. CDR3 sequence: CASSFFRAYEQYF. DNA for the CDR3: TGCGCCAGCAGTTTTTTCAGGGCCTACGAGCAGTACTTC.

The chain couples TRBV6-5 to TRBJ2-5; D might be TRBD1 (5 bases). The ends were cut back, 4 bases at V and 2 bases at J, with 17 bases in the middle. This CDR3 is built from 16 residues. CDR1 is MNHEY and CDR2 is SVGAGI in the germline V gene. The CDR3 bases are TGTGCCAGCAGTTGCTGGGGCTGGACCTTTCAAGAGACCCAGTACTTC. Translation: CASSCWGWTFQETQYF.

This clone was picked up one time. Germline and junction disagree at one end, which may indicate a read error. The gene calls are TRBV5-1 and TRBJ1-2, with no clear D. This CDR3 has 13 residues. Germline-derived CDR1 and CDR2 are SGHRS and YFSETQ. This CDR3 reads CASSLVTVDDYPF. CDR3 nucleotides: TGCGCCAGCAGCTTGGTTACAGTCGATGACTACCCCTTC. Combining the CDR3 with reference TRBV5-1 and TRBJ1-2 gives the whole variable domain KAGVTQTPRYLIKTRGQQVTLSCSPISGHRSVSWYQQTPGQGLQFLFEYFSETQRNKGNFPGRFSGRQFSNSRSEMNVSTLELGDSALYLCASSLVTVDDYPFGSGTRLTVV.

The V and J genes are TRBV4-3 and TRBJ2-5; 10 positions match TRBD2. The germline gives CDR1 LGHNA, CDR2 YSLEER. Trimming at V came to 2 bases and at J to 5 bases, leaving 5 bases not matched to a gene. This CDR3 is built from 15 residues. CDR3 protein: CASSQQREGAETQYF. CDR3 DNA: TGCGCCAGCAGCCAACAGCGGGAGGGGGCGGAGACCCAGTACTTC.

The chain has TRBV2 and TRBJ2-1; 12 bases are a match to TRBD2. The CDR3 loop spans 17 amino acids. J was trimmed by 2 bases and V by 8 bases; bases with no gene match: 10. The V gene's germline CDR1 is SNHLY and CDR2 FYNNEI. The CDR3 region is CASLRLAGASTYNEQFF. The CDR3 DNA reads TGTGCCAGCCTACGACTAGCGGGAGCCTCGACCTACAATGAGCAGTTCTTC.

The V gene is TRBV7-2, the J gene TRBJ1-2; 10 bases line up with TRBD1. The ends lost 1 base at V and 3 bases at J; junction bases unmatched: 5. Germline V gene sequence: CDR1 SGHTA, CDR2 FQGNSA. CDR3 length equals 16 residues. The CDR3 nucleotides are TGTGCCAGCAGCTTAGGGACAGGGGGGGGATACTATGGCTACACCTTC. Its translation is CASSLGTGGGYYGYTF.

The chain recombines TRBV11-2 with TRBJ1-2; D is undetermined. Between the trimmed V and J ends, which lost 0 bases and 3 bases, there was a span of 11 bases. The germline V gene encodes CDR1 SGHAT and CDR2 FQNNGV. This CDR3 is 15 amino acids long. Written as DNA, the CDR3 is TGTGCCAGCAGCTTAGAAGAGGGCCCCTACTATGGCTACACCTTC. Residues: CASSLEEGPYYGYTF. The whole variable domain, filled in from reference TRBV11-2 and TRBJ1-2, reads EAGVAQSPRYKIIEKRQSVAFWCNPISGHATLYWYQQILGQGPKLLIQFQNNGVVDDSQLPKDRFSAERLKGVDSTLKIQPAKLEDSAVYLCASSLEEGPYYGYTFGSGTRLTVV.

The gene calls are TRBV29-1 and TRBJ2-3; D may be TRBD2 (6 bases). Per germline, CDR1 SQVTM and CDR2 ANQGSEA. With 4 bases removed from V and 0 bases from J, the gap between germline ends came to 11 bases. CDR3 length: 14 residues. The CDR3 spells CSVAGGTSTDTQYF. The CDR3 DNA follows: TGCAGCGTTGCCGGGGGTACTAGCACAGATACGCAGTATTTT.

The gene calls are TRBV4-2 and TRBJ1-1; no firm D call. Germline values: CDR1 LGHNA, CDR2 YNFKEQ. With 0 bases removed from V and 10 bases from J, the gap between germline ends came to 12 bases. The CDR3 is 13 residues long. Written as DNA, the CDR3 is TGTGCCAGCAGCCAAGATTCGGGGTGGGGAGCTTTCTTT. Its translation is CASSQDSGWGAFF.

This rearrangement joins TRBV5-4 to TRBJ2-1; D call uncertain. The CDR3 totals 12 residues. Trimming took 0 bases from V and 8 from J, leaving 6 bases between them. Germline V gene data show CDR1 as SGHNT and CDR2 as YYREEE (reference sequence). DNA of the CDR3: TGTGCCAGCAGCTTGGGCGTGGATGAGCAGTTCTTC. Its translation: CASSLGVDEQFF.

The V call is TRBV5-1, the J call TRBJ1-1; D is possibly TRBD1 (5 bases). The CDR3 spans 14 residues. Trimming took off 4 bases at V and 6 bases at J, with 16 bases between the two ends. Germline CDR1 is SGHRS and CDR2 is YFSETQ. CDR3 coding DNA: TGCGCCAGCAGCCATCAGCAGGGAGGCGCTGAAGCTTTCTTT. It codes for CASSHQQGGAEAFF.

The chain joins TRBV10-1 to TRBJ2-7, with 7 nucleotides matching TRBD1. Germline-derived CDR1 and CDR2 are WNHNN and SYGVQD (reference sequence). The CDR3 sequence is 15 residues long. V lost 2 bases, J lost 2 bases, and 6 bases stayed unmatched. CDR3 in DNA: TGCGCCAGCAGTGAGGCTCGAGGGGGCCCCTACGAGCAGTACTTC. Translation: CASSEARGGPYEQYF.

The chain recombines TRBV12-5 with TRBJ2-3; TRBD2 might be the D (5 bases). The CDR3 is 16 residues long. CDR1 LGHNT and CDR2 FRNRAP come from the germline V gene. The germline V and J ends were trimmed by 1 base and 5 bases, with 16 bases remaining between them. CDR3 bases: TGTGCTAGTGGTTTGGCGGGGATAAGATCGTTAGATACGCAGTATTTT. It encodes CASGLAGIRSLDTQYF.

The J gene is TRBJ1-2, the V gene TRBV4-3; D gene uncertain. Trimming cost V 0 bases and J 7 bases, with 9 bases left between them. CDR1 is LGHNA and CDR2 is YSLEER in the germline V gene. The CDR3 sequence is 13 residues long. The CDR3 here is CASSQERSSGYTF. The CDR3 nucleotides are TGCGCCAGCAGCCAAGAGAGGAGCTCTGGCTACACCTTC.

The V and J genes are TRBV25-1 and TRBJ2-7; D gene unclear. CDR1 and CDR2 (germline): MGHDK, SYGVNS. This CDR3 is 12 amino acids long. The V gene lost 1 base and the J gene lost 2 bases, with 3 bases spanning the gap. The CDR3 is CASSEFTYEQYF. The CDR3 coding sequence is TGTGCCAGCAGTGAATTCACCTACGAGCAGTACTTC.

This clone was counted a few times. The junction departs from the called germline gene at one end, perhaps through a read error. J is TRBJ1-1 and V is TRBV6-6; 11 bases agree with TRBD1. This CDR3 spans 13 amino acids. The germline V gene has CDR1 MNHNY and CDR2 SVGAGI (reference sequence). This CDR3 is CASSLRAGQGDAF. DNA of the CDR3: TGTGCCAGCAGCCTCAGGGCGGGACAGGGGGACGCATTT.

Points on this clone: Other nucleotide sequences in the sample specify the same CDR3. The rearrangement uses TRBV27 and TRBJ2-1; TRBD2 matches 7 bases. The V and J ends lost 8 bases and 10 bases, in that order; junction bases with no gene match: 8. The germline gives CDR1 MNHEY, CDR2 SMNVEV (reference sequence). The CDR3 loop spans 12 amino acids. The CDR3 DNA reads as TGTGCCAGCTTGGGGGGGGTACACGAGCAGTTCTTC. It is translated as CASLGGVHEQFF.

The CDR3 loop reads CASSTLAGGPNEQFF. The CDR3 DNA sequence: TGTGCCAGCAGCACCCTAGCGGGAGGGCCTAATGAGCAGTTCTTC. The chain carries TRBV21-1 and TRBJ2-1; TRBD2, the table's D call, lacks a check against the DNA. TRBV21-1 is marked as a pseudogene. The CDR3 sequence is 15 residues long.

This CDR3 reads CASSLVLEVPEQYF. For the CDR3, the DNA is TGCGCCAGCAGCTTGGTGTTAGAAGTTCCCGAGCAGTACTTC. The rearrangement uses TRBV5-1 and TRBJ2-7, with D hard to call. CDR1 and CDR2 from the germline V gene are SGHRS and YFSETQ. Trimming cost V 0 bases and J 6 bases, with 13 bases left between them. The CDR3 has 14 residues.

This chain joins TRBV18 and TRBJ1-4; tentative D call: TRBD1 (5 bases). The CDR3 consists of 13 residues. In germline, CDR1 is KGHSH, CDR2 LQKENI. V was pared by 1 base and J by 5 bases, with 5 bases between. The CDR3 region has the DNA TGTGCCAGCTCACCACAGGGGAATGAAAAACTGTTTTTT. Translation gives CASSPQGNEKLFF.

The table lists this clone with a few counts. The CDR3 sequence: CASSRSGSTDTQYF. In DNA form, the CDR3 reads TGCGCCAGCAGCAGGAGTGGGAGCACAGATACGCAGTATTTT. V gene TRBV5-1 combines with J gene TRBJ2-3; no firm D call. CDR1 and CDR2 from the germline V gene are SGHRS and YFSETQ. V lost 4 bases, J lost 0 bases, and 9 bases lay in between. This CDR3 has 14 amino acids. The entire variable domain, with the rest obtained from reference TRBV5-1 and TRBJ2-3, is as follows: KAGVTQTPRYLIKTRGQQVTLSCSPISGHRSVSWYQQTPGQGLQFLFEYFSETQRNKGNFPGRFSGRQFSNSRSEMNVSTLELGDSALYLCASSRSGSTDTQYFGPGTRLTVL.

The rearrangement links TRBV28 to TRBJ2-3, with TRBD1 matching 11 bases. The CDR3 has 14 residues. Looked up from germline, CDR1 is MDHEN and CDR2 is SYDVKM. Trimming removed 5 bases from V and 8 bases from J; junction bases left unmatched: 6. The DNA for the CDR3 is TGTGCCAGCAGTCCCACCGGGACAGGGGGTACGCAGTATTTT. Residues: CASSPTGTGGTQYF.

This clone turned up a few times. The V gene is TRBV18, the J gene TRBJ1-2; 7 positions match TRBD1. There are 13 residues in the CDR3. The germline V gene has CDR1 KGHSH and CDR2 LQKENI. Trimming removed 4 bases from V and 3 bases from J; junction bases left unmatched: 2. This CDR3 reads CASSHGTDYGYTF. CDR3 DNA: TGTGCCAGCTCACACGGGACAGACTATGGCTACACCTTC.

Concerning this clone itself: Its ends do not fully match the called genes, so a read error is possible. The chain is built from TRBV29-1 and TRBJ1-2; 8 nucleotides agree with TRBD1. Germline V gene lookup returns CDR1 SQVTM and CDR2 ANQGSEA. The CDR3 extends over 16 amino acids. CDR3 nucleotides: TGCAGCGTTGACGGGACAGGTTCGGGATGGGGCTATGGCTACCCCTTC. Translating gives CSVDGTGSGWGYGYPF.